Following are 12 T cell receptor beta chains from one sample sequenced in a study of blood T cell repertoires in COVID-19. Profiled with immunoSEQ multiplex PCR; TCRdb holds only in-frame clones, not every one. Found here are more than 350,000 clones, about 90% of them singletons; the top ten hold 8% to 13%. Sequenced: peripheral blood. These receptors were collected from a woman aged 30 to 39 with COVID-19, enrolled during active disease.

The rearrangement uses TRBV28 and TRBJ2-3, with D possibly being TRBD1 (5 bases). Germline lookup yields CDR1 MDHEN and CDR2 SYDVKM. The V gene lost 6 bases and the J gene lost 1 base, with 11 bases spanning the gap. The CDR3 extends over 14 amino acids. The CDR3 protein is CASSNDSRTDTQYF. In DNA, the CDR3 is TGTGCCAGCAGCAACGACAGTCGCACAGATACGCAGTATTTT.

The chain is built from TRBV28 and TRBJ1-5; 7 nucleotides agree with TRBD1. V lost 5 bases and J lost 7; bases outside the gene matches: 8. The CDR3 covers 14 residues. Per the germline V gene, CDR1 is MDHEN and CDR2 is SYDVKM. CDR3 in amino acids: CASSTGTVSQPQHF. The CDR3 DNA sequence: TGTGCCAGCAGTACAGGGACAGTCAGCCAGCCCCAGCATTTT.

This sequence joins TRBV4-3 and TRBJ2-1; 7 positions match TRBD1. The length of the CDR3 is 14 residues. V was pared by 1 base and J by 6 bases, with 3 bases of the junction left unmatched. From germline, CDR1 is LGHNA and CDR2 YSLEER. CDR3 DNA sequence: TGCGCCAGCAGCCAAGCGTCAGGGGGCAATGAGCAGTTCTTC. This translates into CASSQASGGNEQFF.

The chain joins TRBV30 to TRBJ2-7; 9 bases align to TRBD2. The junction had 8 bases not matched to a gene; V was cut back by 3 bases and J by 5 bases. Germline V lookup: CDR1 GTSNPN, CDR2 SVGIG (reference sequence). The CDR3 extends over 14 amino acids. CDR3 loop: CAWRGSGRGNEQYF. In nucleotides, the CDR3 is TGTGCCTGGAGAGGTAGCGGGAGAGGTAACGAGCAGTACTTC.

In its sample, this clone was seen once. This sequence joins TRBV18 and TRBJ1-2; 10 bases match TRBD1. CDR3 length: 17 amino acids. Germline loops: CDR1 KGHSH, CDR2 LQKENI. V gave up 2 bases and J gave up 7 bases; unmatched junction bases: 13. The DNA for the CDR3 is TGTGCCAGCTCACCAAATGCCCCGACAGGGGGCGAACGTGGCTACACCTTC. It translates to CASSPNAPTGGERGYTF.

CDR3 residues: CASSLSAFTEAFF. CDR3 nucleotides: TGTGCCAGCAGCTTAAGTGCGTTCACTGAAGCTTTCTTT. The chain joins TRBV7-3 to TRBJ1-1; D gene ambiguous. Germline CDR1 SGHTA, CDR2 FQGTGA. There are 13 residues in the CDR3. Trimming took off 1 base at V and 4 bases at J, with 7 bases between the two ends.

The chain combines TRBV27 with TRBJ1-2; 12 bases line up with TRBD1. This CDR3 has 15 amino acids. J gave up 8 bases and V 7 bases, and 11 bases lay outside the gene matches. The germline V gene encodes CDR1 MNHEY and CDR2 SMNVEV (reference sequence). CDR3 in amino acids: CASMTPGQGARGYTF. CDR3 DNA sequence: TGTGCCAGCATGACCCCGGGACAGGGGGCACGGGGCTACACCTTC.

The genes are TRBV30 and TRBJ2-7; 10 bases are a match to TRBD2. V was pared by 5 bases and J by 2 bases, with 3 bases of the junction left unmatched. The germline gives CDR1 GTSNPN, CDR2 SVGIG (reference sequence). The CDR3 is 13 amino acids. The CDR3 nucleotides read TGTGCCTGGGCAACTAGCGGGGCCTACGAGCAGTACTTC. Its protein product is CAWATSGAYEQYF.

The rearrangement links TRBV6-2 or TRBV6-3 to TRBJ2-1; D call uncertain. Trimming left V 2 bases short and J 4 bases short, with 9 bases between. This CDR3 spans 14 amino acids. Germline CDR1 and CDR2: MNHEY and SVGEGT. The CDR3 loop reads CASSYSQQYNEQFF. In DNA form, the CDR3 reads TGTGCCAGCAGTTACAGCCAACAGTACAATGAGCAGTTCTTC.

The J gene is TRBJ2-3, the V gene TRBV5-1, with 10 bases identical to TRBD2. V lost 7 bases, J lost 4 bases, and 6 bases stayed unmatched. This CDR3 has 14 residues. In germline, CDR1 is SGHRS, CDR2 YFSETQ. The CDR3 spells CASFGSGRADTQYF. The CDR3 DNA follows: TGCGCCAGCTTCGGGAGCGGGAGGGCAGATACGCAGTATTTT.

The chain carries TRBV5-6 and TRBJ2-7, with no clear D. Trimming pared 1 base from V and 3 bases from J, leaving 8 bases between. Germline loops: CDR1 SGHDT, CDR2 YYEEEE. The CDR3 spans 13 residues. CDR3 in amino acids: CASSLSGGYEQYF. The DNA for the CDR3 is TGTGCCAGCAGCTTGTCGGGTGGCTACGAGCAGTACTTC.

The J gene is TRBJ2-2, the V gene TRBV27; D possibly corresponds to TRBD1 (5 bases). The CDR3 totals 16 residues. With 7 bases removed from V and 0 bases from J, the gap between germline ends came to 15 bases. Germline CDR1 is MNHEY and CDR2 is SMNVEV (reference sequence). CDR3 bases: TGTGCCAGCAAAGCCAGGGTGGGGCCGAACACCGGGGAGCTGTTTTTT. Translated, it gives CASKARVGPNTGELFF.